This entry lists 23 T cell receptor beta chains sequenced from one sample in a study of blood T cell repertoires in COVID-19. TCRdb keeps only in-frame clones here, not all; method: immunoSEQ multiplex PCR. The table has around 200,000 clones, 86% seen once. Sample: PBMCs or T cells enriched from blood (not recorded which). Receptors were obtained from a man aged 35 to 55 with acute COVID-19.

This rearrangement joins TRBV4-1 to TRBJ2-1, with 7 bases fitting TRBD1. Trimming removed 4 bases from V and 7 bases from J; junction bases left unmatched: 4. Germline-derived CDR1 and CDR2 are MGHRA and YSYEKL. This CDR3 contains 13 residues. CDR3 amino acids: CASSRLQGNEQFF. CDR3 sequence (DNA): TGCGCCAGCAGCCGCTTACAGGGGAATGAGCAGTTCTTC.

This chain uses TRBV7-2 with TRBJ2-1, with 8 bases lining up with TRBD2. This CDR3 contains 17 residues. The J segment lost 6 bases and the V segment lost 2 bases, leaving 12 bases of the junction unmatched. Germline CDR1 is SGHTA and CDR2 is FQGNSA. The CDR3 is CASSLKRLAGLSNEQFF. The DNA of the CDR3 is TGTGCCAGCAGCTTAAAAAGGCTAGCGGGTCTCTCCAATGAGCAGTTCTTC. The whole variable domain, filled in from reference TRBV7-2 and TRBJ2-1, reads GAGVSQSPSNKVTEKGKDVELRCDPISGHTALYWYRQSLGQGLEFLIYFQGNSAPDKSGLPSDRFSAERTGGSVSTLTIQRTQQEDSAVYLCASSLKRLAGLSNEQFFGPGTRLTVL.

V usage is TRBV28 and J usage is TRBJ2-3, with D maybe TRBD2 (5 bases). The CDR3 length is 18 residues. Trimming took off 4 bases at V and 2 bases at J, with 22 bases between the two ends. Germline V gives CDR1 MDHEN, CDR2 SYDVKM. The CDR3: CASSSDYPAEGDTDTQYF. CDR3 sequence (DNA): TGTGCCAGCAGTTCCGACTACCCGGCCGAGGGAGACACAGATACGCAGTATTTT.

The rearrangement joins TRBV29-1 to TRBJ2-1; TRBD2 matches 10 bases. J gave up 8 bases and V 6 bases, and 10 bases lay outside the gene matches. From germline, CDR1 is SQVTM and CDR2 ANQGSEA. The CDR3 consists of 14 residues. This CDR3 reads CSVESGRGTHEQFF. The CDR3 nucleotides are TGCAGCGTGGAAAGCGGGAGGGGGACGCATGAGCAGTTCTTC.

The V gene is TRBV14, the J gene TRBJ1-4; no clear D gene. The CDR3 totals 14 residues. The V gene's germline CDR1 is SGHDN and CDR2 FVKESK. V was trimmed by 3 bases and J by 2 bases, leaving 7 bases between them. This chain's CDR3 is CASSQSRTNEKLFF. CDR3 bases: TGTGCCAGCAGCCAGTCCAGGACTAATGAAAAACTGTTTTTT.

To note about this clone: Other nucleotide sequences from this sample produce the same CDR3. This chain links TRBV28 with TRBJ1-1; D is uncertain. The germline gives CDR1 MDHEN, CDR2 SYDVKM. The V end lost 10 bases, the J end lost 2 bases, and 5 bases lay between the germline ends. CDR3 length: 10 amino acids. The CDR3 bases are TGTGCCACCCTTAACACTGAAGCTTTCTTT. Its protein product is CATLNTEAFF.

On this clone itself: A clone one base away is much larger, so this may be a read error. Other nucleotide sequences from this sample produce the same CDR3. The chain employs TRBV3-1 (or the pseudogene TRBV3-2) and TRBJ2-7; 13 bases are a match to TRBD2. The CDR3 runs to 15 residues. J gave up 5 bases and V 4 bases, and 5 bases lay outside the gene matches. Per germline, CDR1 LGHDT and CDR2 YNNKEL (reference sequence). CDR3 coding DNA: TGTGCCAGCAGCCTTGGACTAGCGGGAGCCCACGAGCAGTACTTC. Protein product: CASSLGLAGAHEQYF.

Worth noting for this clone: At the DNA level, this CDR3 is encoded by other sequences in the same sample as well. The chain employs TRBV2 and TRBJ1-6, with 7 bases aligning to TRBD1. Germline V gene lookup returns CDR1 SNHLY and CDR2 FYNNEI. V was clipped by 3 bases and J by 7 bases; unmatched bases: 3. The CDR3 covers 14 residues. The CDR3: CASSEGTDNSPLHF. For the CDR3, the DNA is TGTGCCAGCAGTGAGGGGACAGACAATTCACCCCTCCACTTT.

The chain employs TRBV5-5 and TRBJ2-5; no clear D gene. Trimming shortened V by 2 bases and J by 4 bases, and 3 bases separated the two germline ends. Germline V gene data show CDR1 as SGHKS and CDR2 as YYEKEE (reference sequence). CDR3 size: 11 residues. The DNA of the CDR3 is TGTGCCAGCAGCTTCTCAGAGACCCAGTACTTC. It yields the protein CASSFSETQYF.

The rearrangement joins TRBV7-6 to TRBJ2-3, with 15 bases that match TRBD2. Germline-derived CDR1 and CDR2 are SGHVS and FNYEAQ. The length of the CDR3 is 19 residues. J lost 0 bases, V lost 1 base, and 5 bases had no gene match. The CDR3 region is CASSLVGLAGGLSTDTQYF. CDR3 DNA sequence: TGTGCCAGCAGCTTAGTGGGACTAGCGGGGGGCCTGAGCACAGATACGCAGTATTTT.

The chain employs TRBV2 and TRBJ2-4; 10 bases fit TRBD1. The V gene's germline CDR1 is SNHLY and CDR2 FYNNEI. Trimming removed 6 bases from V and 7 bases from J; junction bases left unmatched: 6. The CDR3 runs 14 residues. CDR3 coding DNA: TGTGCCAGCAGACCCGGGACAGGGGTTAACATTCAGTACTTC. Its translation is CASRPGTGVNIQYF.

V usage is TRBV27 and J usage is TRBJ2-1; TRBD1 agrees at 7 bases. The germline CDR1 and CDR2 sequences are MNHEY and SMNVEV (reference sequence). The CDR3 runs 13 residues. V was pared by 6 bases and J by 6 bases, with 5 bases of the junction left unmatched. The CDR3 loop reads CASSLRQGNEQFF. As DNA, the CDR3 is TGTGCCAGCAGCCTTCGACAGGGCAATGAGCAGTTCTTC.

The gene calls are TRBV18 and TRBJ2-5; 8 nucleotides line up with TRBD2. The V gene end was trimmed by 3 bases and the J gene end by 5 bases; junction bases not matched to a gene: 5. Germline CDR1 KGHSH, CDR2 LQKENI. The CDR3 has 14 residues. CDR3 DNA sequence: TGTGCCAGCTCACCTGGACTAGCTCGGGAGACCCAGTACTTC. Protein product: CASSPGLARETQYF. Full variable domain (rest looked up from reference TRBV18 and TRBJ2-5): NAGVMQNPRHLVRRRGQEARLRCSPMKGHSHVYWYRQLPEEGLKFMVYLQKENIIDESGMPKERFSAEFPKEGPSILRIQQVVRGDSAAYFCASSPGLARETQYFGPGTRLLVL.

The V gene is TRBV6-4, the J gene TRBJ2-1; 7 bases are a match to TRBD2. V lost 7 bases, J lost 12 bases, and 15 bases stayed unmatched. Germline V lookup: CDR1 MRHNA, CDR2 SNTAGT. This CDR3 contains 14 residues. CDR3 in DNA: TGTGCCAGCACTGGACTAGAATCCCCCCCCGGGCAGTTCTTC. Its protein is CASTGLESPPGQFF.

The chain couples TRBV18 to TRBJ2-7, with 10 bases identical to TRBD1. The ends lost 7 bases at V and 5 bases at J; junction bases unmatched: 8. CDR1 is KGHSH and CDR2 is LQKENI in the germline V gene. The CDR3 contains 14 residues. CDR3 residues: CASCAGTGDNEQYF. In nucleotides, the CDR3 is TGTGCCAGCTGCGCCGGGACAGGGGATAACGAGCAGTACTTC.

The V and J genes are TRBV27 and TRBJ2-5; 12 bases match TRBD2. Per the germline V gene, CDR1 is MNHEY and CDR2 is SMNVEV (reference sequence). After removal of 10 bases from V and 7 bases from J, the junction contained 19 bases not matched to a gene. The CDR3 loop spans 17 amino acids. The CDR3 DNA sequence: TGTGCCACCTCCCCTCTAGCGGGAGGGCAATCGAGCGTGACCCAGTACTTC. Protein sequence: CATSPLAGGQSSVTQYF.

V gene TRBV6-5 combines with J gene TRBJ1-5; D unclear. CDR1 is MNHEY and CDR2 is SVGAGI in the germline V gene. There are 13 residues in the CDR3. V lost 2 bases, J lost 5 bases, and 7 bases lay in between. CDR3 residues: CASSYQADQPQHF. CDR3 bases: TGTGCCAGCAGTTACCAGGCCGATCAGCCCCAGCATTTT.

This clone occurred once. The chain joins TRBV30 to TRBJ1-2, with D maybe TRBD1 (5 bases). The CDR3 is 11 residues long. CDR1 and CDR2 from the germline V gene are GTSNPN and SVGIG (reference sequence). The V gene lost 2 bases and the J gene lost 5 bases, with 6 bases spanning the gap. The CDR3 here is CAWSQGYGYTF. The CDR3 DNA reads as TGTGCCTGGAGTCAGGGTTATGGCTACACCTTC.

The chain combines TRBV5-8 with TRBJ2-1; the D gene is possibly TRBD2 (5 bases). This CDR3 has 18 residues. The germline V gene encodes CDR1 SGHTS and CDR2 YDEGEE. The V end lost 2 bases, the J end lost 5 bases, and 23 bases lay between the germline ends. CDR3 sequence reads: CASSFVGDSVWIHNEQFF. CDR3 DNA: TGTGCCAGCAGCTTCGTAGGCGATAGCGTGTGGATCCACAATGAGCAGTTCTTC.

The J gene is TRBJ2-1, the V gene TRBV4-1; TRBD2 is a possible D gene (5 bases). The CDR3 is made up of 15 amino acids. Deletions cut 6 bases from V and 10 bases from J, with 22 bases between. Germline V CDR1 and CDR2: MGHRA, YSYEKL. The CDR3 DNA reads TGCGCCAGCAGATACAGCGGCGCCGACGGGCGAGAGCAGTTCTTC. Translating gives CASRYSGADGREQFF.

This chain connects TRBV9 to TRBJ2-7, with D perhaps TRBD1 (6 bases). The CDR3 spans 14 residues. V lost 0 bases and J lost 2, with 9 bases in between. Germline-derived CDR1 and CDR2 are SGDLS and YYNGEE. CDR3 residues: CASSVDQGTYEQYF. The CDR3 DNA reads TGTGCCAGCAGCGTAGATCAGGGGACCTACGAGCAGTACTTC.

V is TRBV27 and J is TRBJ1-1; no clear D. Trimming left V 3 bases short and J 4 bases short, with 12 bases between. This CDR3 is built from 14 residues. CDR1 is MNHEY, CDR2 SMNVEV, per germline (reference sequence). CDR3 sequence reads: CASSFHSLGTEAFF. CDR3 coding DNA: TGTGCCAGCAGTTTTCACAGCCTGGGCACTGAAGCTTTCTTT.

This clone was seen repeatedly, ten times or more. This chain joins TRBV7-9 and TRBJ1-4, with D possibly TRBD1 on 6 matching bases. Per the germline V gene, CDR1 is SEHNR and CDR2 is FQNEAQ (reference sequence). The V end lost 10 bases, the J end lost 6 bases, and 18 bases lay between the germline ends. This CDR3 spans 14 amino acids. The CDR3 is CATGGQGQDEKLFF. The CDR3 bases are TGTGCCACGGGGGGCCAGGGGCAGGATGAAAAACTGTTTTTT.